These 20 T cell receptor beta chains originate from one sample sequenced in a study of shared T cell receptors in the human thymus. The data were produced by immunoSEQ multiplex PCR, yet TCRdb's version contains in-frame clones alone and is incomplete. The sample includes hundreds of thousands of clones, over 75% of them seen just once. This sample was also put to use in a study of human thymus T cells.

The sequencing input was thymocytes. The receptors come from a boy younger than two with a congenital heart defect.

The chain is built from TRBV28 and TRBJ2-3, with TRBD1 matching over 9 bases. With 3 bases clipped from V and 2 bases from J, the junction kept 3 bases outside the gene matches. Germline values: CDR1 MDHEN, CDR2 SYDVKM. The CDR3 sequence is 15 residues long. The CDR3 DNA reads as TGTGCCAGCAGTTTGGGGGACAGGGCCACAGATACGCAGTATTTT. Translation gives CASSLGDRATDTQYF. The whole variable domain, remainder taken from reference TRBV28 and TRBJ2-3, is DVKVTQSSRYLVKRTGEKVFLECVQDMDHENMFWYRQDPGLGLRLIYFSYDVKMKEKGDIPEGYSVSREKKERFSLILESASTNQTSMYLCASSLGDRATDTQYFGPGTRLTVL.

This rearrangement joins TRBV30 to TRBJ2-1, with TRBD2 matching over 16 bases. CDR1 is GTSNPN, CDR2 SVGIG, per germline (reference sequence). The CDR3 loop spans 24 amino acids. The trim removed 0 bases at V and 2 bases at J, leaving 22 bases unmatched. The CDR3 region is CAWSVRISGTTGLAGGETYNEQFF. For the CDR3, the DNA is TGTGCCTGGAGTGTAAGAATTTCCGGGACGACGGGACTAGCGGGAGGGGAGACCTACAATGAGCAGTTCTTC. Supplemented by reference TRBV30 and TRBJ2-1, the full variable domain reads SQTIHQWPATLVQPVGSPLSLECTVEGTSNPNLYWYRQAAGRGLQLLFYSVGIGQISSEVPQNLSASRPQDRQFILSSKKLLLSDSGFYLCAWSVRISGTTGLAGGETYNEQFFGPGTRLTVL.

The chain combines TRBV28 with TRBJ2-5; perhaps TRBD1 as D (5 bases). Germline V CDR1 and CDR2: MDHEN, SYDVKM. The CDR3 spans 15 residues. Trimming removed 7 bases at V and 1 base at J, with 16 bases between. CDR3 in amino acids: CASTPPGKGQETQYF. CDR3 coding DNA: TGTGCCAGCACCCCCCCAGGGAAGGGCCAAGAGACCCAGTACTTC.

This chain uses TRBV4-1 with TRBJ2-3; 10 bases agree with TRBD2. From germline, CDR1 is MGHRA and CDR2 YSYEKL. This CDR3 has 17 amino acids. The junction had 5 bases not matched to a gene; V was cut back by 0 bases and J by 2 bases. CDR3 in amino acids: CASSQDPLAGITDTQYF. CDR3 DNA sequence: TGCGCCAGCAGCCAAGATCCACTAGCGGGGATCACAGATACGCAGTATTTT.

CDR3: CASSLGAGAYNEQFF. The CDR3 DNA is TGTGCCAGCAGCTTAGGAGCGGGGGCGTACAATGAGCAGTTCTTC. This chain links TRBV7-6 with TRBJ2-1; TRBD2 aligns across 8 bases. The CDR3 spans 15 residues. Looked up from germline, CDR1 is SGHVS and CDR2 is FNYEAQ. V shed 1 base and J 4 bases; nucleotides not matched to a gene: 3.

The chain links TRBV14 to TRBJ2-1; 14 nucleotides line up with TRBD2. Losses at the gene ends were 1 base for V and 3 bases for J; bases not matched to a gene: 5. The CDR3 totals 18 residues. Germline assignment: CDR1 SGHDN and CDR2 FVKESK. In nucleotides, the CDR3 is TGTGCCAGCAGCCAAGCCGGGACTAGCGGGAGAGGCTACAATGAGCAGTTCTTC. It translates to CASSQAGTSGRGYNEQFF. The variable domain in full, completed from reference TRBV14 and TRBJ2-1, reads EAGVTQFPSHSVIEKGQTVTLRCDPISGHDNLYWYRRVMGKEIKFLLHFVKESKQDESGMPNNRFLAERTGGTYSTLKVQPAELEDSGVYFCASSQAGTSGRGYNEQFFGPGTRLTVL.

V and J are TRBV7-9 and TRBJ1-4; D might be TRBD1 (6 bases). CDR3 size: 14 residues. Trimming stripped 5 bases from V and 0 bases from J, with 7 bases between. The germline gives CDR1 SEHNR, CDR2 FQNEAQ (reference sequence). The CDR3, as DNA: TGTGCCAGCAGCCACAGGGCAACTAATGAAAAACTGTTTTTT. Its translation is CASSHRATNEKLFF.

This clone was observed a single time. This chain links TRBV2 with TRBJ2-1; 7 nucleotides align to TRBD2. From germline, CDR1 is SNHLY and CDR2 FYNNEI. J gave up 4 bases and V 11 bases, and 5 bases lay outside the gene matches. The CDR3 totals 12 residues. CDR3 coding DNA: TGTGCCTCAACTAGCGCTTACAATGAGCAGTTCTTC. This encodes CASTSAYNEQFF.

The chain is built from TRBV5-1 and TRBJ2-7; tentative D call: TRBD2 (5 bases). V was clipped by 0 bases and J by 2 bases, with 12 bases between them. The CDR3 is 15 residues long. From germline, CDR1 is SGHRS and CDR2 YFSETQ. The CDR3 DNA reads TGCGCCAGCAGCTTGGCCGAGGGTCCCCCCTACGAGCAGTACTTC. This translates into CASSLAEGPPYEQYF.

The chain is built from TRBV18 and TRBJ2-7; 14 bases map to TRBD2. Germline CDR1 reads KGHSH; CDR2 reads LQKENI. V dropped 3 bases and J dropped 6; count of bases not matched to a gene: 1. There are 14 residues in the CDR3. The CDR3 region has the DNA TGTGCCAGCTCACCGGGGACTAGCGGGGGCGAGCAGTACTTC. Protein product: CASSPGTSGGEQYF. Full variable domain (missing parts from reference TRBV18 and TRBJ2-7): NAGVMQNPRHLVRRRGQEARLRCSPMKGHSHVYWYRQLPEEGLKFMVYLQKENIIDESGMPKERFSAEFPKEGPSILRIQQVVRGDSAAYFCASSPGTSGGEQYFGPGTRLTVT.

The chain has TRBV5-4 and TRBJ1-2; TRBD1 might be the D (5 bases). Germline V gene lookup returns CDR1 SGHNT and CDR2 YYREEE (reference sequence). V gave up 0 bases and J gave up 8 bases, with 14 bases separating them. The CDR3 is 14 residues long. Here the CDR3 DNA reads TGTGCCAGCAGCTTGGTTGCGGGGGTAGGAGGCTACACCTTC. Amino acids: CASSLVAGVGGYTF.

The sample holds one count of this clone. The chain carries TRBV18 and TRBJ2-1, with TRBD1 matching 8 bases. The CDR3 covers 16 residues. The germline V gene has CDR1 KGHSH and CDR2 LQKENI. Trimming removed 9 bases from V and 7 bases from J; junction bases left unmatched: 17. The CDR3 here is CARAPEGQGNSNEQFF. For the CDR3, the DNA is TGTGCCAGAGCCCCGGAAGGACAGGGTAATTCGAATGAGCAGTTCTTC.

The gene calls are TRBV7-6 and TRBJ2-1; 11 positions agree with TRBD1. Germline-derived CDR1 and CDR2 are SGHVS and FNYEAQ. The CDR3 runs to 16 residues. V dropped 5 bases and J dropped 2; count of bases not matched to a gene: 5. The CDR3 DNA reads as TGTGCCAGCAGCCTCCCGGGACAGGGGGCCTACAATGAGCAGTTCTTC. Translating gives CASSLPGQGAYNEQFF.

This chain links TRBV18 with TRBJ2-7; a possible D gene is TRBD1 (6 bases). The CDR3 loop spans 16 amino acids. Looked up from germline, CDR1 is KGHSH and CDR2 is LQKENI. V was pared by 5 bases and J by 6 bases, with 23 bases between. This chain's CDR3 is CASSTGIQATPGEQYF. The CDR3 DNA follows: TGTGCCAGCTCAACAGGGATTCAGGCGACCCCGGGCGAGCAGTACTTC.

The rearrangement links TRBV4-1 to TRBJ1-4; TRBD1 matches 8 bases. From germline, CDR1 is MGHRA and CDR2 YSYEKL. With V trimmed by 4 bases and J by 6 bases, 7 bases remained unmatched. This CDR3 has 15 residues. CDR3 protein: CASSPRQGRDEKLFF. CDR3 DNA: TGCGCCAGCAGCCCTCGACAGGGGAGGGATGAAAAACTGTTTTTT.

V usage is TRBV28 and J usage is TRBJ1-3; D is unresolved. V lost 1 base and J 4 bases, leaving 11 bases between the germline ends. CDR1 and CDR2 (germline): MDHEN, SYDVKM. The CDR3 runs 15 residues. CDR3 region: CASSLFGERGNTIYF. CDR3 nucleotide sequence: TGTGCCAGCAGTTTATTTGGGGAGAGAGGAAACACCATATATTTT.

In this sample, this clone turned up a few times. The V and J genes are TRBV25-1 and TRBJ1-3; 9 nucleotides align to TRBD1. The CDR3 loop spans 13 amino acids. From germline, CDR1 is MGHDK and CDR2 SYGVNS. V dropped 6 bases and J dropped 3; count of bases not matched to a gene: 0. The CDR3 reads CASRDRGGNTIYF. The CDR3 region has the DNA TGTGCCAGCAGGGACAGGGGTGGAAACACCATATATTTT.

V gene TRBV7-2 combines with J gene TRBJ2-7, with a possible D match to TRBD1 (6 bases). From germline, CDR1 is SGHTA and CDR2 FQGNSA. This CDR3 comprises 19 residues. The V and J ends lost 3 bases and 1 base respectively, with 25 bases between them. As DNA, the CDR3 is TGTGCCAGCAGCTTGCTAACTCTCGGACAGTTGAAACCTTCCTACGAGCAGTACTTC. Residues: CASSLLTLGQLKPSYEQYF.

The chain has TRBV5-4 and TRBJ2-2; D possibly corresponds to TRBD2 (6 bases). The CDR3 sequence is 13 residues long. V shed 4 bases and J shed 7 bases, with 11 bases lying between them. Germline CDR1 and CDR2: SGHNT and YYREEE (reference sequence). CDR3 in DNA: TGTGCCAGCAGCCAAGGGCGGGACGGGGAGCTGTTTTTT. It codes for CASSQGRDGELFF.

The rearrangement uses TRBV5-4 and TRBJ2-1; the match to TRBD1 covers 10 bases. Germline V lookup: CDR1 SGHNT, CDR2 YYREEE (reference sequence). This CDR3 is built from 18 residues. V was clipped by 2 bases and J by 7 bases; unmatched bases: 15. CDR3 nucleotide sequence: TGTGCCAGCAGCTTTATAGTCCCGGGACAGGGGACACAGAATGAGCAGTTCTTC. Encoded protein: CASSFIVPGQGTQNEQFF.